One and the same sample provided the 23 T cell receptor beta chains below, sequenced in a study of blood T cell repertoires in COVID-19. The assay was immunoSEQ multiplex PCR, and TCRdb's table has in-frame clones only and misses some. This table holds roughly 290,000 clones, around 87% found once. Sequenced input: PBMCs or T cells enriched from blood (not recorded which). All receptors derive from a woman aged 18 to 35 with acute COVID-19.

The rearrangement uses TRBV4-1 and TRBJ2-3; 14 bases agree with TRBD2. The length of the CDR3 is 18 residues. Germline CDR1 is MGHRA and CDR2 is YSYEKL. Trimming took 2 bases from V and 4 from J; bases not matched to a gene: 8. CDR3 amino acids: CASSQQRLAGGPSDTQYF. DNA for the CDR3: TGCGCCAGCAGCCAACAGCGACTAGCGGGAGGGCCATCAGATACGCAGTATTTT.

The rearrangement joins TRBV5-1 to TRBJ2-3; 9 bases are shared with TRBD1. The length of the CDR3 is 17 residues. Germline values: CDR1 SGHRS, CDR2 YFSETQ. The trim removed 4 bases at V and 2 bases at J, leaving 11 bases unmatched. Here the CDR3 DNA reads TGCGCCAGCAGCCTTACCCCAACAGGGGGCACCACAGATACGCAGTATTTT. It yields the protein CASSLTPTGGTTDTQYF.

The chain links TRBV7-3 to TRBJ2-2; D is possibly TRBD1 (6 bases). V was shortened by 0 bases and J by 7 bases, with 12 bases between the two germline ends. The CDR3 totals 15 residues. CDR1 is SGHTA, CDR2 FQGTGA, per germline. The CDR3 region is CASSLTLAGDGELFF. Written as DNA, the CDR3 is TGTGCCAGCAGCTTAACTTTAGCAGGGGACGGGGAGCTGTTTTTT.

There are a few counts of this clone. This chain uses TRBV19 with TRBJ2-1; D gene ambiguous. Germline CDR1 and CDR2: LNHDA and SQIVND (reference sequence). The CDR3 loop spans 15 amino acids. Trimming shortened V by 1 base and J by 0 bases, and 7 bases separated the two germline ends. The CDR3 nucleotides are TGTGCCAGTAGTATAGTTATTAGCTCCTACAATGAGCAGTTCTTC. It encodes CASSIVISSYNEQFF.

This clone was observed a handful of times. The chain couples TRBV28 to TRBJ1-3, with a possible D match to TRBD1 (6 bases). Trimming shortened V by 1 base and J by 0 bases, and 19 bases separated the two germline ends. The CDR3 covers 19 residues. CDR1 and CDR2 (germline): MDHEN, SYDVKM. The CDR3 protein is CASSLYRDTGSDSGNTIYF. As DNA, the CDR3 is TGTGCCAGCAGTTTATACCGAGACACAGGGTCCGACTCTGGAAACACCATATATTTT.

J is TRBJ2-1 and V is TRBV3-1 (or the pseudogene TRBV3-2), with TRBD2 as a possible D gene (6 bases). Germline CDR1 LGHDT, CDR2 YNNKEL (reference sequence). The CDR3 loop spans 21 amino acids. The V end lost 0 bases, the J end lost 0 bases, and 24 bases lay between the germline ends. The CDR3 region is CASSQEMGGWASLVSYNEQFF. For the CDR3, the DNA is TGTGCCAGCAGCCAAGAAATGGGAGGATGGGCATCCCTGGTCTCCTACAATGAGCAGTTCTTC.

The V gene is TRBV10-2, the J gene TRBJ2-7, with a possible D match to TRBD1 (6 bases). The CDR3 length is 13 residues. Germline loops: CDR1 WSHSY, CDR2 SAAADI. V lost 6 bases to trimming and J lost 2 bases, with 11 bases between them. This CDR3 is CASSATGTYEQYF. CDR3 sequence (DNA): TGCGCCAGCAGCGCGACAGGTACCTACGAGCAGTACTTC.

This rearrangement joins TRBV30 to TRBJ1-1; the D is unclear. Trimming took 0 bases from V and 1 from J, leaving 6 bases between them. CDR3 length equals 13 residues. The germline V gene encodes CDR1 GTSNPN and CDR2 SVGIG (reference sequence). CDR3 amino acids: CAWSVNRNTEAFF. In DNA form, the CDR3 reads TGTGCCTGGAGTGTAAACAGGAACACTGAAGCTTTCTTT.

V usage is TRBV6-2 or TRBV6-3 and J usage is TRBJ2-5, with a possible D match to TRBD1 (5 bases). This CDR3 contains 14 residues. Germline V CDR1 and CDR2: MNHEY, SVGEGT. V was cut by 5 bases and J by 1 base, with 11 bases left in between. CDR3 in DNA: TGTGCCAGCAGTCGACAGTTCTCCCAAGAGACCCAGTACTTC. Residues: CASSRQFSQETQYF.

With regard to this clone: The same CDR3 also results from other DNA sequences found in this sample. The CDR3 spells CASSPGTGVYNEQFF. The CDR3 nucleotides read TGCGCCAGCAGCCCCGGGACAGGGGTTTACAATGAGCAGTTCTTC. The chain has TRBV4-3 and TRBJ2-1; the match to TRBD1 covers 10 bases. The germline CDR1 and CDR2 sequences are LGHNA and YSLEER. CDR3 length equals 15 residues. The V segment lost 4 bases and the J segment 4 bases; nucleotides outside the gene matches: 4.

In this sample, this clone turned up once. CDR3 amino acids: CATSRLLNTEAFF. The CDR3 DNA is TGTGCCACCAGCAGACTCTTGAACACTGAAGCTTTCTTT. The chain combines TRBV15 with TRBJ1-1; D remains ambiguous. The V end lost 2 bases, the J end lost 0 bases, and 4 bases lay between the germline ends. The CDR3 totals 13 residues. Germline-derived CDR1 and CDR2 are LNHNV and YYDKDF (reference sequence).

V and J are TRBV28 and TRBJ1-4; D perhaps matches TRBD1 (6 bases). This CDR3 is 15 amino acids long. With 3 bases removed from V and 8 bases from J, the gap between germline ends came to 16 bases. CDR1 is MDHEN, CDR2 SYDVKM, per germline. The CDR3 loop reads CASSLRDRRWEKLFF. The CDR3 DNA reads as TGTGCCAGCAGTTTGAGAGACAGGCGGTGGGAAAAACTGTTTTTT.

This chain uses TRBV30 with TRBJ2-7, with 9 bases matching TRBD1. V trimming: 3 bases; J trimming: 7 bases; junction bases outside the gene matches: 13. Germline V gives CDR1 GTSNPN, CDR2 SVGIG (reference sequence). The CDR3 loop spans 15 amino acids. CDR3 DNA sequence: TGTGCCTGGAGGGACTCCGGGACAGGGCGCAGGGAGCAGTACTTC. Amino acid sequence: CAWRDSGTGRREQYF. The full variable domain, its missing parts supplied by reference TRBV30 and TRBJ2-7, is SQTIHQWPATLVQPVGSPLSLECTVEGTSNPNLYWYRQAAGRGLQLLFYSVGIGQISSEVPQNLSASRPQDRQFILSSKKLLLSDSGFYLCAWRDSGTGRREQYFGPGTRLTVT.

This chain links TRBV19 with TRBJ1-5; TRBD1 aligns across 10 bases. The V segment lost 5 bases and the J segment 0 bases; nucleotides outside the gene matches: 13. Germline lookup yields CDR1 LNHDA and CDR2 SQIVND (reference sequence). This CDR3 is 19 amino acids long. The CDR3 DNA sequence: TGTGCCAGTAGTGTTACGACAGGGGGCGCGTACTCTAGCAATCAGCCCCAGCATTTT. Translating gives CASSVTTGGAYSSNQPQHF.

J is TRBJ1-1 and V is TRBV6-5; a weak D match, TRBD1 (5 bases). This CDR3 is built from 13 residues. Trimming removed 8 bases at V and 2 bases at J, with 12 bases between. Germline CDR1 is MNHEY and CDR2 is SVGAGI. CDR3 sequence reads: CASLYQGNTEAFF. DNA of the CDR3: TGTGCCAGCCTTTACCAGGGAAACACTGAAGCTTTCTTT.

This rearrangement joins TRBV29-1 to TRBJ2-2; 8 positions match TRBD1. The CDR3 sequence is 16 residues long. V shed 5 bases, J shed 3 bases, and the junction held 11 bases outside the gene matches. Germline loops: CDR1 SQVTM, CDR2 ANQGSEA. CDR3 DNA: TGCAGCGTTAAATCCTCAGGGGGCTTGGACACCGGGGAGCTGTTTTTT. Its translation: CSVKSSGGLDTGELFF.

This chain joins TRBV3-1 (or the pseudogene TRBV3-2) and TRBJ2-3, with 15 bases that match TRBD2. CDR1 is LGHDT, CDR2 YNNKEL, per germline (reference sequence). This CDR3 spans 20 amino acids. V was clipped by 0 bases and J by 5 bases; unmatched bases: 12. The CDR3 bases are TGTGCCAGCAGCCAAGATCCGGTCGGTGGACTAGCGGGAGGGAAAGATACGCAGTATTTT. Protein: CASSQDPVGGLAGGKDTQYF.

This clone appeared a few times. The gene calls are TRBV7-9 and TRBJ2-2; TRBD2 agrees at 12 bases. Germline values: CDR1 SEHNR, CDR2 FQNEAQ (reference sequence). The length of the CDR3 is 16 residues. With 5 bases clipped from V and 7 bases from J, the junction kept 8 bases outside the gene matches. The CDR3 nucleotides read TGTGCCAGCAGCCCCGGACTAGCGGGATATGGCGGGGAGCTGTTTTTT. The encoded protein is CASSPGLAGYGGELFF.

This clone has just a few counts. This chain uses TRBV5-8 with TRBJ2-1; 7 bases align to TRBD2. The ends lost 4 bases at V and 4 bases at J; junction bases unmatched: 8. CDR1 and CDR2 from the germline V gene are SGHTS and YDEGEE. The CDR3 consists of 15 residues. CDR3 sequence: CASSPTGGSYNEQFF. The CDR3 DNA reads TGTGCCAGCAGCCCCACGGGAGGCTCGTACAATGAGCAGTTCTTC.

Turning to this clone: The identical CDR3 is also encoded by other nucleotide sequences in the sample. V and J are TRBV7-9 and TRBJ2-2; no clear D. Germline V gene lookup returns CDR1 SEHNR and CDR2 FQNEAQ (reference sequence). The V end was cut by 4 bases, the J end by 4 bases, with 7 bases between. CDR3 size: 13 residues. The CDR3 DNA follows: TGTGCCAGCAGCTGGTCCGGCACCGGGGAGCTGTTTTTT. Its translation: CASSWSGTGELFF.

This clone was found once. The V and J genes are TRBV6-4 and TRBJ2-4; 11 bases agree with TRBD1. CDR1 and CDR2 (germline): MRHNA, SNTAGT. The CDR3 is made up of 16 amino acids. After removal of 4 bases from V and 9 bases from J, the junction contained 11 bases not matched to a gene. The CDR3 DNA reads TGTGCCAGCAGTGTAGGGACAGGGGGTCGGGAGATCATTCAGTACTTC. It yields the protein CASSVGTGGREIIQYF.

This chain uses TRBV28 with TRBJ2-1, with 14 positions matching TRBD2. The CDR3 runs 19 residues. Germline values: CDR1 MDHEN, CDR2 SYDVKM. Trimming took 6 bases from V and 4 from J; bases not matched to a gene: 14. Written as DNA, the CDR3 is TGTGCCAGCAGATCCTCCCAGGGACTAGCGGGAGTGAGGTACAATGAGCAGTTCTTC. The encoded protein is CASRSSQGLAGVRYNEQFF.

The sample holds one count of this clone. The gene calls are TRBV4-1 and TRBJ1-4, with D perhaps TRBD1 (5 bases). V lost 2 bases, J lost 0 bases, and 16 bases lay in between. The germline gives CDR1 MGHRA, CDR2 YSYEKL. There are 18 residues in the CDR3. The CDR3 loop reads CASSQQGISGATNEKLFF. The CDR3 DNA sequence: TGCGCCAGCAGCCAACAGGGTATATCGGGGGCAACTAATGAAAAACTGTTTTTT.